This T cell receptor (beta chain) was sequenced during a study of blood T cell repertoires in COVID-19. Study-level information: Material from acute and convalescent COVID-19 was sourced from the United States, Italy and Spain. Sources were T cells, B-cell-depleted T cells, or PBMCs; the material itself was cDNA or gDNA.

In the original workflow: Amplifying reference gene primers gave estimates of nucleated cell counts. Generated by immunoSEQ multiplex PCR, the TCRdb table keeps only in-frame clones and is missing some. V, J and clone size reflect that table, while D and trimming were determined from the DNA. The table includes approximately 150,000 clones, 75% to 85% detected once. The receptor's source is a man in his sixties with active or convalescent COVID-19. Source material: peripheral blood.

This CDR3 reads CATSRVTEPNTEAFF. Here the CDR3 DNA reads TGTGCCACCAGCAGAGTGACAGAACCGAACACTGAAGCTTTCTTT. V usage is TRBV15 and J usage is TRBJ1-1, with a tentative D call TRBD1 (5 bases). V shed 1 base and J shed 1 base, with 10 bases lying between them. This CDR3 comprises 15 residues. Germline-derived CDR1 and CDR2 are LNHNV and YYDKDF (reference sequence).